This T cell receptor (beta chain) is from a study of T cells in Graves' hyperthyroidism and ophthalmopathy. General study results and limits: Ophthalmopathy was separated from stable hyperthyroidism by a 13 V-J model. Among thyroid clonotypes expanded above 0.001, most also appeared in blood.

The sample holds a few counts of this clonotype. Its antigen is not known. Amplification of TCR beta CDR3 regions was performed using RNA transcripts as template. HTBI primers were used for first-round RT-PCR of the TCR CDR3. TCRdb called the multiplex PCR reads again in MiXCR, with one record for every CDR3 protein. The sample carries roughly 500,000 distinct CDR3 sequences, 46% recorded once. Sequencing used peripheral blood or thyroid tissue (not recorded which). This TCR was sampled from an adult woman with Graves' disease, either hyperthyroidism or ophthalmopathy (not recorded which).

The DNA for the CDR3 is TGTGCCACCAGCAGAGACAGAGACGAACACACTGAAGCTTTCTTT. Encoded protein: CATSRDRDEHTEAFF. The chain employs TRBV15 and TRBJ1-1; D remains ambiguous. Germline loops: CDR1 LNHNV, CDR2 YYDKDF (reference sequence). V shed 0 bases and J shed 3 bases, with 11 bases lying between them. This CDR3 has 15 residues.